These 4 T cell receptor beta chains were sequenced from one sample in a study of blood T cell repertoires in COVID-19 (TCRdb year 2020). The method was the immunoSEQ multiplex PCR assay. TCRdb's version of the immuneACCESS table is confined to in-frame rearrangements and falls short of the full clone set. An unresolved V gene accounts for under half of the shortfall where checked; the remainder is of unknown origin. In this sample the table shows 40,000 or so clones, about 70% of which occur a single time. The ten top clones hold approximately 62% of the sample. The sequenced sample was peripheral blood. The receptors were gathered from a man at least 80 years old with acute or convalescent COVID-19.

The CDR3 nucleotides read TGTGCCAGCAGCCTCACGCAGGGAACCACAGATACGCAGTATTTT. It encodes CASSLTQGTTDTQYF. This chain links TRBV4-2 with TRBJ2-3; D perhaps matches TRBD1 (5 bases). The CDR3 is made up of 15 amino acids. Trimming took off 4 bases at V and 2 bases at J, with 13 bases between the two ends. Germline V gene data show CDR1 as LGHNA and CDR2 as YNFKEQ.

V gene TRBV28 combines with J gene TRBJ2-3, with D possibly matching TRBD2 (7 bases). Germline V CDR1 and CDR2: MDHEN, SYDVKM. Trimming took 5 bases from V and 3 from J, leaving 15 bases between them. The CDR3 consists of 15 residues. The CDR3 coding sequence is TGTGCCAGCAGTCGCCGAGGGGGAGGGACAGATACGCAGTATTTT. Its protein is CASSRRGGGTDTQYF.

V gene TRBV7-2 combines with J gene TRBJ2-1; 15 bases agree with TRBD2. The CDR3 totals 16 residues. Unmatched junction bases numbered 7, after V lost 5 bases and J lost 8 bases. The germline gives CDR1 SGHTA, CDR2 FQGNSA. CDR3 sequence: CASSLGLAGGKDEQFF. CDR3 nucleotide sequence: TGTGCCAGCAGCCTGGGACTAGCGGGAGGTAAGGATGAGCAGTTCTTC.

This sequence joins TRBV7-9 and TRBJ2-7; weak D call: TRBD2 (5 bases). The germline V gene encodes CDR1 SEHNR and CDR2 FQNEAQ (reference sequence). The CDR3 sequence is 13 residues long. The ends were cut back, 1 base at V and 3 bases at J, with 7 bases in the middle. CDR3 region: CASSLDGLYEQYF. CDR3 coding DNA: TGTGCCAGCAGCTTAGACGGACTCTACGAGCAGTACTTC.